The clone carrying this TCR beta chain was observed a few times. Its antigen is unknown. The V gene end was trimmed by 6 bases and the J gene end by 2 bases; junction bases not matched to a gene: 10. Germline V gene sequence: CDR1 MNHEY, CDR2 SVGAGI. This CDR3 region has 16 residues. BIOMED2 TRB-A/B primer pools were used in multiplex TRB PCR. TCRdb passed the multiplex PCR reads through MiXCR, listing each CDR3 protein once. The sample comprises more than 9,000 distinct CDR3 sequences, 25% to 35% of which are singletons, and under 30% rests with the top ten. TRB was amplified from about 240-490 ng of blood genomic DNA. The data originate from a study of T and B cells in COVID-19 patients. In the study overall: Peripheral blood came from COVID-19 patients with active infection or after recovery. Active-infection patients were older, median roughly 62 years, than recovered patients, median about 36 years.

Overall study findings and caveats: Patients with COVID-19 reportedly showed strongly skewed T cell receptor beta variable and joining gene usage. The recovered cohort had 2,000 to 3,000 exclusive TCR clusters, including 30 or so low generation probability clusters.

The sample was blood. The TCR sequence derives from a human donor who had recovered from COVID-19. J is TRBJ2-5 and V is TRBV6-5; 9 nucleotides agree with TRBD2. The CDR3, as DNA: TGTGCCAGCAGCCGTAGCGGGAGAGTATATCAAGAGACCCAGTACTTC. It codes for CASSRSGRVYQETQYF.